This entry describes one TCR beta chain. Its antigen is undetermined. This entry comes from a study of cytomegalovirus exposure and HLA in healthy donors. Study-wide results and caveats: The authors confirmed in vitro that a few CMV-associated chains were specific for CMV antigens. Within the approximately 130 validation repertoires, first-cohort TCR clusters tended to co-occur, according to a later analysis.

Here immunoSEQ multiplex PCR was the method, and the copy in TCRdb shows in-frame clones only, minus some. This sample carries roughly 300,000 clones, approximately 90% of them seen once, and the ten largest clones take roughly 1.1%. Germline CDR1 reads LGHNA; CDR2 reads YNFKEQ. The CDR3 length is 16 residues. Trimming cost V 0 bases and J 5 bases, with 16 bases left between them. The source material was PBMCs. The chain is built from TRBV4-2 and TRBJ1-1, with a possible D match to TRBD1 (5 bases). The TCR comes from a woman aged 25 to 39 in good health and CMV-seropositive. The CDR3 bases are TGTGCCAGCAGCCAAGACTGGCGGGGCATGGGAACTGAAGCTTTCTTT. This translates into CASSQDWRGMGTEAFF.